This entry lists 10 T cell receptor beta chains sequenced from one sample in a study of T cells in Graves' hyperthyroidism and ophthalmopathy. Amplified regions were TCR beta CDR3 sequences from RNA transcripts. Carried out on the TCR CDR3, a first-round RT-PCR used the HTBI primer set. MiXCR, run by TCRdb on the multiplex PCR reads, gives a single entry per CDR3 protein. The sample has 93,000 or so distinct CDR3 sequences; about 45% are singletons. The specimen sequenced was blood. The receptors were sampled from a man aged 35 to 55 with Graves' hyperthyroidism.

This clonotype came up many times. This sequence joins TRBV7-9 and TRBJ1-2; the D gene is possibly TRBD1 (6 bases). The CDR3 spans 16 residues. Trimming shortened V by 1 base and J by 4 bases, and 16 bases separated the two germline ends. CDR1 is SEHNR, CDR2 FQNEAQ, per germline (reference sequence). CDR3 region: CASSLVARGFTYGYTF. The CDR3 region has the DNA TGTGCCAGCAGCTTAGTGGCCAGGGGTTTTACCTATGGCTACACCTTC.

This clonotype was detected many times. The V call is TRBV12-3 or TRBV12-4, the J call TRBJ2-5; D could derive from TRBD1 or TRBD2 (6 bases each). The CDR3 extends over 14 amino acids. V shed 0 bases and J shed 9 bases, with 14 bases lying between them. The CDR3 bases are TGTGCCAGCAGTTTAGCGGGGGCCGGAGGGGCCCAGTACTTC. Protein: CASSLAGAGGAQYF.

This clonotype has ten or more counts. The chain has TRBV6-6 and TRBJ1-5; D is possibly TRBD1 (6 bases). CDR3 size: 17 residues. V was clipped by 7 bases and J by 5 bases, with 24 bases between them. Germline lookup yields CDR1 MNHNY and CDR2 SVGAGI (reference sequence). The CDR3 protein is CASNGGGLRRGDQPQHF. The CDR3 DNA is TGTGCCAGCAACGGGGGGGGCCTTAGGAGGGGCGATCAGCCCCAGCATTTT.

The table lists this clonotype with a few counts. V is TRBV5-1 and J is TRBJ2-5; tentatively, D is TRBD1 or TRBD2 (6 bases each). The CDR3 has 16 residues. CDR1 and CDR2 from the germline V gene are SGHRS and YFSETQ. The ends were cut back, 4 bases at V and 4 bases at J, with 20 bases in the middle. The CDR3, as DNA: TGCGCCAGCAGCAGGCTTGGTGGATCGGGGGCAGAGACCCAGTACTTC. It translates to CASSRLGGSGAETQYF.

This rearrangement joins TRBV11-2 to TRBJ2-1, with a possible D match to TRBD2 (6 bases). V lost 0 bases to trimming and J lost 1 base, with 16 bases between them. The CDR3 runs to 18 residues. Germline values: CDR1 SGHAT, CDR2 FQNNGV. The CDR3 is CASSLEGGGLESYNEQFF. CDR3 nucleotides: TGTGCCAGCAGCTTAGAGGGAGGAGGGCTGGAGTCCTACAATGAGCAGTTCTTC.

Note on this clonotype: At one of its ends the junction is not consistent with the germline gene, which may arise from a read error. This rearrangement joins TRBV19 to TRBJ1-1, with D unresolved. The length of the CDR3 is 14 residues. The V gene's germline CDR1 is LNHDA and CDR2 SQIVND (reference sequence). The CDR3 DNA is TGTGCCAGTAGCCGAGGATATGGAGGCACTGAAGCTTGCTTT. Residues: CASSRGYGGTEACF.

Ten or more counts support this clonotype. The chain carries TRBV7-3 and TRBJ2-3; 7 nucleotides agree with TRBD1. The CDR3 loop spans 13 amino acids. With V trimmed by 5 bases and J by 6 bases, 5 bases remained unmatched. Germline V gene sequence: CDR1 SGHTA, CDR2 FQGTGA. The CDR3 DNA follows: TGTGCCAGCAGCCCTGACAGGGTCGATACGCAGTATTTT. As protein: CASSPDRVDTQYF.

The chain uses TRBV9 and TRBJ1-1; 9 bases align to TRBD1. The ends lost 0 bases at V and 8 bases at J; junction bases unmatched: 17. Per germline, CDR1 SGDLS and CDR2 YYNGEE. This CDR3 comprises 18 residues. Here the CDR3 reads CASSVAPSQGALMTEAFF. CDR3 in DNA: TGTGCCAGCAGCGTAGCCCCGTCACAGGGGGCGCTTATGACGGAAGCTTTCTTT.

Comment on this clonotype: At one boundary the junction diverges from the germline segment, which might be a read error. DNA for the CDR3: TGTGCTAGCAGCTTATGGCTAGCGGGGGTTCAAGAGACCCAGTACTTC. This sequence encodes CASSLWLAGVQETQYF. The chain links TRBV7-6 to TRBJ2-5; TRBD2 agrees at 10 bases. Germline V CDR1 and CDR2: SGHVS, FNYEAQ. The CDR3 totals 16 residues.

This chain links TRBV2 with TRBJ1-5, with D perhaps TRBD1 (5 bases). Germline-derived CDR1 and CDR2 are SNHLY and FYNNEI. The CDR3 is 15 amino acids. V was pared by 4 bases and J by 6 bases, with 16 bases between. Here the CDR3 DNA reads TGTGCCAGCAGTGTCCTAGAGGGAAGGGGTCAGCCCCAGCATTTT. This encodes CASSVLEGRGQPQHF.